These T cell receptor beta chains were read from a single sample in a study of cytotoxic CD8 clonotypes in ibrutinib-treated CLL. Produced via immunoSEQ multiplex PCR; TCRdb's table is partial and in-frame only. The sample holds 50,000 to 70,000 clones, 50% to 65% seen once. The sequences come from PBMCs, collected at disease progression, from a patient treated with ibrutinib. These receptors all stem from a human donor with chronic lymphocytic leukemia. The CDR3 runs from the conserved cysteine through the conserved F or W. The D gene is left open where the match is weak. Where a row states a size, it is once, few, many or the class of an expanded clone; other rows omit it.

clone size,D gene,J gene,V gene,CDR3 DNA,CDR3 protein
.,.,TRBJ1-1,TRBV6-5,TGTGCCAGCAGTAAAGGGGCCCAGAACACTGAAGCTTTCTTT,CASSKGAQNTEAFF
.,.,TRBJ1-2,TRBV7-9,TGTGCCAGCAGCCCGAGACAGGATGGCTACACCTTC,CASSPRQDGYTF
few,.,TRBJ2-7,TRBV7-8,TGTGCCAGCAGCCGAGGGAAGGATTACGAGCAGTACTTC,CASSRGKDYEQYF
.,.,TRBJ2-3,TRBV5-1,TGCGCCAGCAGCTTCACAGCTCCAGATACGCAGTATTTT,CASSFTAPDTQYF
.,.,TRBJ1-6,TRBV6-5,TGTGCCAGCAGTTACATGGGTTCCTATAATTCACCCCTCCACTTT,CASSYMGSYNSPLHF
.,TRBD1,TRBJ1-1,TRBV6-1,TGTGCCAGCATGCCAGGGGGCGTTTATACTGAAGCTTTCTTT,CASMPGGVYTEAFF
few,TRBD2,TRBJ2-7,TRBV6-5,TGTGCCAGCAGTTTGCAGACTAGCGGGATTACCTACGAGCAGTACTTC,CASSLQTSGITYEQYF
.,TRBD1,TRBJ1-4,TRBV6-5,TGTGCCAGCACCGCGGACAGGCAGACGGAAAAACTGTTTTTT,CASTADRQTEKLFF
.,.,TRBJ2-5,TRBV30,TGTGCCTGGAGCCTCGGGACTACAGGGACGACCCAGTACTTC,CAWSLGTTGTTQYF
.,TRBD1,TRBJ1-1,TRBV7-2,TGTGCCAGCAGCTTTCGGACAGGGGGCACTGAAGCTTTCTTT,CASSFRTGGTEAFF
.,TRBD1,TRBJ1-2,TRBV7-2,TGTGCCAGCAGCTTAGCGACAGGGGGAGTGTGGGGCTACACCTTC,CASSLATGGVWGYTF
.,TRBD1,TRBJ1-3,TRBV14,TGTGCCAGCAGCCAAGGGACAGGTAGAAACACCATATATTTT,CASSQGTGRNTIYF
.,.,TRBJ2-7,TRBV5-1,TGCGCCAGCAGCCGGGGCACAGCAGAGGAGCAGTACTTC,CASSRGTAEEQYF
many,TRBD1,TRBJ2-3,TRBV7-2,TGTGCCAGCAGCGGGCGGACAGGGGCAGATACGCAGTATTTT,CASSGRTGADTQYF
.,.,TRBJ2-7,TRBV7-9,TGTGCCAGCAGCCGCTCAGGGGCCTCCGACGAGCAGTACTTC,CASSRSGASDEQYF
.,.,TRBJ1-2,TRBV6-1,TGTGCCAGCATCCCCATGGGAGTCTATGGCTACACCTTC,CASIPMGVYGYTF
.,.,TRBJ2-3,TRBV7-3,TGTGCCAGCAGCCCAACGTACGGGGATACGCAGTATTTT,CASSPTYGDTQYF
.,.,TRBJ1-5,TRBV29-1,TGCAGCGTTGCTCCGGATAGCAATCAGCCCCAGCATTTT,CSVAPDSNQPQHF
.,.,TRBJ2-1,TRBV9,TGTGCCAGCAGCGTAGCATGGGGTTACTACAATGAGCAGTTCTTC,CASSVAWGYYNEQFF
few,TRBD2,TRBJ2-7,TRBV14,TGTGCCAGCAGCCAAGAGAGCTGGAGCGGGAGTATCTACGAGCAGTACTTC,CASSQESWSGSIYEQYF
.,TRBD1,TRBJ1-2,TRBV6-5,TGTGCCAGCAGTCCACCATGGGACAGGAGCAATGGCTACACCTTC,CASSPPWDRSNGYTF